A selection of T cell receptor beta chains follows, all from one sample in a study of shared clonotypes between healthy human individuals. Assay: immunoSEQ multiplex PCR; the TCRdb copy retains only in-frame clones and omits some. The table has about 1.1 million clones, 77% seen once. Sequencing input: memory CD4+ T cells from PBMCs. The receptors come from a man between 18 and 35 years old in good health. Some clones in this sample may be carry-over from other donors' samples. The CDR3 runs from the conserved cysteine through the conserved F or W. A D gene is named only where the DNA matches it firmly. Size tells how often a clone was seen (once, few, many) or the class of an expanded clone, and some rows leave it out.

d_gene: TRBD2
len: 18
j_gene: TRBJ2-1
v_gene: TRBV28
abundance: once
CDR3aa: CASSSGLGSGRAGNEQFF
CDR3nt: TGTGCCAGCAGTTCCGGCCTAGGTAGCGGGAGAGCGGGCAATGAGCAGTTCTTC

d_gene: TRBD1
len: 17
j_gene: TRBJ1-5
v_gene: TRBV28
abundance: .
CDR3aa: CASSPKRDRVGGQPQHF
CDR3nt: TGTGCCAGCAGTCCAAAAAGGGACAGGGTCGGGGGACAGCCCCAGCATTTT

d_gene: .
len: 13
j_gene: TRBJ2-7
v_gene: TRBV7-6
abundance: .
CDR3aa: CASSSREGDEQYF
CDR3nt: TGTGCCAGCAGCTCCAGGGAAGGGGACGAGCAGTACTTC

d_gene: .
len: 13
j_gene: TRBJ2-1
v_gene: TRBV27
abundance: .
CDR3aa: CASSRGTDNEQFF
CDR3nt: TGTGCCAGCAGCCGCGGGACAGACAATGAGCAGTTCTTC

d_gene: .
len: 15
j_gene: TRBJ2-6
v_gene: TRBV2
abundance: .
CDR3aa: CASRQESSGANVLTF
CDR3nt: TGTGCCAGCAGACAGGAGAGCTCTGGGGCCAACGTCCTGACTTTC

d_gene: TRBD1
len: 13
j_gene: TRBJ1-5
v_gene: TRBV29-1
abundance: .
CDR3aa: CSTRTGSNQPQHF
CDR3nt: TGCAGCACCCGGACAGGGAGCAATCAGCCCCAGCATTTT

d_gene: .
len: 13
j_gene: TRBJ1-5
v_gene: TRBV29-1
abundance: .
CDR3aa: CSVLGQSNQPQHF
CDR3nt: TGCAGCGTTTTGGGACAAAGCAATCAGCCCCAGCATTTT

d_gene: .
len: 13
j_gene: TRBJ2-7
v_gene: TRBV7-8
abundance: .
CDR3aa: CASSLLDSYEQYF
CDR3nt: TGTGCCAGCAGCTTATTAGACTCCTACGAGCAGTACTTC

d_gene: .
len: 13
j_gene: TRBJ2-2
v_gene: TRBV5-1
abundance: .
CDR3aa: CASSLFNTGELFF
CDR3nt: TGCGCCAGCAGCTTGTTTAACACCGGGGAGCTGTTTTTT

d_gene: .
len: 15
j_gene: TRBJ1-5
v_gene: TRBV28
abundance: .
CDR3aa: CASRGRAGINQPQHF
CDR3nt: TGTGCCAGCAGGGGGCGAGCAGGGATTAATCAGCCCCAGCATTTT

d_gene: TRBD2
len: 17
j_gene: TRBJ2-5
v_gene: TRBV5-4
abundance: .
CDR3aa: CASSPASGRARDETQYF
CDR3nt: TGTGCCAGCAGCCCTGCTAGCGGGAGGGCCCGTGACGAGACCCAGTACTTC

d_gene: .
len: 12
j_gene: TRBJ2-7
v_gene: TRBV29-1
abundance: .
CDR3aa: CSVRASFYEQYF
CDR3nt: TGCAGCGTCAGGGCCAGTTTCTACGAGCAGTACTTC

d_gene: .
len: 14
j_gene: TRBJ2-6
v_gene: TRBV2
abundance: .
CDR3aa: CAGHREAGANVLTF
CDR3nt: TGTGCCGGACACAGGGAGGCTGGGGCCAACGTCCTGACTTTC

d_gene: .
len: 13
j_gene: TRBJ1-2
v_gene: TRBV7-3
abundance: few
CDR3aa: CASSFGEGYGYTF
CDR3nt: TGTGCCAGCAGCTTCGGGGAGGGCTATGGCTACACCTTC

d_gene: .
len: 14
j_gene: TRBJ1-2
v_gene: TRBV2
abundance: .
CDR3aa: CASSGFGSNYGYTF
CDR3nt: TGTGCCAGCAGTGGGTTTGGTAGTAACTATGGCTACACCTTC

d_gene: TRBD2
len: 17
j_gene: TRBJ2-5
v_gene: TRBV7-2
abundance: .
CDR3aa: CASSRGVAGGGQETQYF
CDR3nt: TGTGCCAGCAGCCGCGGGGTGGCGGGAGGTGGCCAAGAGACCCAGTACTTC

d_gene: TRBD1
len: 11
j_gene: TRBJ1-1
v_gene: TRBV20-1
abundance: few
CDR3aa: CSAQDRTEAFF
CDR3nt: TGCAGTGCTCAGGACAGGACTGAAGCTTTCTTT

d_gene: .
len: 14
j_gene: TRBJ1-5
v_gene: TRBV30
abundance: few
CDR3aa: CAVGGPYSNQPQHF
CDR3nt: TGTGCCGTGGGGGGGCCGTATAGCAATCAGCCCCAGCATTTT

d_gene: .
len: 13
j_gene: TRBJ2-1
v_gene: TRBV7-8
abundance: .
CDR3aa: CASSFMLNNEQFF
CDR3nt: TGTGCCAGCAGCTTTATGCTAAACAATGAGCAGTTCTTC

d_gene: .
len: 15
j_gene: TRBJ2-1
v_gene: TRBV28
abundance: .
CDR3aa: CASSSWGGLHNEQFF
CDR3nt: TGTGCCAGCAGTTCATGGGGCGGCCTCCACAATGAGCAGTTCTTC

d_gene: .
len: 16
j_gene: TRBJ1-2
v_gene: TRBV21-1
abundance: once
CDR3aa: CASSKWDPPETYGYTF
CDR3nt: TGTGCCAGCAGCAAATGGGACCCCCCGGAGACGTATGGCTACACCTTC

d_gene: TRBD1
len: 15
j_gene: TRBJ2-7
v_gene: TRBV2
abundance: .
CDR3aa: CASRDRQGRAYEQYF
CDR3nt: TGTGCCAGCAGGGACCGACAGGGTCGGGCCTACGAGCAGTACTTC

d_gene: .
len: 16
j_gene: TRBJ2-3
v_gene: TRBV18
abundance: .
CDR3aa: CASSPEGRPRTDTQYF
CDR3nt: TGTGCCAGCTCCCCGGAGGGCAGGCCAAGAACAGATACGCAGTATTTT

d_gene: TRBD1
len: 15
j_gene: TRBJ1-2
v_gene: TRBV2
abundance: .
CDR3aa: CASSESTGGNYGYTF
CDR3nt: TGTGCCAGCAGTGAATCTACAGGGGGGAACTATGGCTACACCTTC

d_gene: .
len: 11
j_gene: TRBJ2-1
v_gene: TRBV20-1
abundance: .
CDR3aa: CSALGAHEQFF
CDR3nt: TGCAGTGCTTTAGGGGCCCATGAGCAGTTCTTC

d_gene: TRBD1
len: 14
j_gene: TRBJ1-1
v_gene: TRBV2
abundance: .
CDR3aa: CASSPDRGNTEAFF
CDR3nt: TGTGCCAGCAGCCCTGACAGGGGTAACACTGAAGCTTTCTTT

d_gene: TRBD1
len: 15
j_gene: TRBJ1-5
v_gene: TRBV2
abundance: .
CDR3aa: CASSGQGHSNQPQHF
CDR3nt: TGTGCCAGCAGTGGACAGGGACATAGCAATCAGCCCCAGCATTTT

d_gene: .
len: 15
j_gene: TRBJ2-7
v_gene: TRBV7-3
abundance: few
CDR3aa: CASSLSRGPTYEQYF
CDR3nt: TGTGCCAGCAGCTTAAGCCGGGGGCCGACCTACGAGCAGTACTTC

d_gene: .
len: 14
j_gene: TRBJ1-5
v_gene: TRBV28
abundance: many
CDR3aa: CASTSPGPNQPQHF
CDR3nt: TGTGCCAGCACCTCCCCGGGACCCAATCAGCCCCAGCATTTT

d_gene: .
len: 15
j_gene: TRBJ2-5
v_gene: TRBV5-4
abundance: .
CDR3aa: CASRSGLGAQETQYF
CDR3nt: TGTGCCAGCAGGTCAGGGTTGGGTGCACAAGAGACCCAGTACTTC

d_gene: .
len: 14
j_gene: TRBJ1-1
v_gene: TRBV9
abundance: .
CDR3aa: CASSVGWGESEAFF
CDR3nt: TGTGCCAGCAGCGTAGGGTGGGGGGAATCTGAAGCTTTCTTT

d_gene: TRBD2
len: 15
j_gene: TRBJ2-7
v_gene: TRBV4-3
abundance: .
CDR3aa: CASSQGREALYEQYF
CDR3nt: TGCGCCAGCAGCCAAGGGCGGGAGGCCCTGTACGAGCAGTACTTC

d_gene: .
len: 15
j_gene: TRBJ2-2
v_gene: TRBV5-1
abundance: .
CDR3aa: CASSIRPGDTGELFF
CDR3nt: TGCGCCAGCAGCATAAGACCAGGGGACACCGGGGAGCTGTTTTTT

d_gene: .
len: 15
j_gene: TRBJ2-7
v_gene: TRBV6-5
abundance: many
CDR3aa: CASSPVWASSYEQYF
CDR3nt: TGTGCCAGCAGCCCTGTATGGGCGAGTTCCTACGAGCAGTACTTC

d_gene: .
len: 15
j_gene: TRBJ2-1
v_gene: TRBV12-5
abundance: once
CDR3aa: CASGLVLAGHNEQFF
CDR3nt: TGTGCTAGTGGTTTGGTCTTGGCCGGGCACAATGAGCAGTTCTTC

d_gene: TRBD1
len: 17
j_gene: TRBJ1-3
v_gene: TRBV6-1
abundance: .
CDR3aa: CASSEVLGQASGNTIYF
CDR3nt: TGTGCCAGCAGTGAAGTATTGGGACAGGCCTCTGGAAACACCATATATTTT

d_gene: .
len: 15
j_gene: TRBJ1-1
v_gene: TRBV6-6
abundance: .
CDR3aa: CASIYGGTGNTEAFF
CDR3nt: TGTGCCAGCATCTACGGGGGTACAGGTAACACTGAAGCTTTCTTT

d_gene: .
len: 15
j_gene: TRBJ2-1
v_gene: TRBV2
abundance: .
CDR3aa: CASSPEGPAYNEQFF
CDR3nt: TGTGCCAGCAGCCCTGAGGGGCCCGCTTACAATGAGCAGTTCTTC

d_gene: .
len: 14
j_gene: TRBJ2-3
v_gene: TRBV7-2
abundance: .
CDR3aa: CASSPSDSPDTQYF
CDR3nt: TGTGCCAGCAGCCCCTCGGACAGTCCAGATACGCAGTATTTT

d_gene: TRBD2
len: 17
j_gene: TRBJ2-7
v_gene: TRBV28
abundance: .
CDR3aa: CASSFLSGSGSEGEQYF
CDR3nt: TGTGCCAGCAGTTTCTTGAGTGGTAGCGGGAGTGAGGGCGAGCAGTACTTC

d_gene: .
len: 13
j_gene: TRBJ2-3
v_gene: TRBV7-2
abundance: .
CDR3aa: CASTFSRADTQYF
CDR3nt: TGTGCCAGCACCTTTAGCCGGGCAGATACGCAGTATTTT

d_gene: .
len: 14
j_gene: TRBJ1-5
v_gene: TRBV23-1
abundance: .
CDR3aa: CASSSRRGDQPQHF
CDR3nt: TGCGCCAGCAGCTCCCGGAGGGGGGATCAGCCCCAGCATTTT

d_gene: .
len: 17
j_gene: TRBJ2-1
v_gene: TRBV2
abundance: .
CDR3aa: CASSARVGLSSYNEQFF
CDR3nt: TGTGCCAGCAGTGCTCGAGTTGGGCTTAGCTCCTACAATGAGCAGTTCTTC

d_gene: TRBD2
len: 14
j_gene: TRBJ2-5
v_gene: TRBV10-3
abundance: .
CDR3aa: CAISTSGGEETQYF
CDR3nt: TGTGCCATCAGTACTAGCGGGGGGGAAGAGACCCAGTACTTC

d_gene: TRBD2
len: 19
j_gene: TRBJ2-2
v_gene: TRBV4-1
abundance: .
CDR3aa: CASSQEMSSGRVAAGELFF
CDR3nt: TGCGCCAGCAGCCAAGAGATGTCTAGCGGGAGGGTCGCCGCCGGGGAGCTGTTTTTT

d_gene: .
len: 12
j_gene: TRBJ2-2
v_gene: TRBV7-7
abundance: .
CDR3aa: CASSLEAGELFF
CDR3nt: TGTGCCAGCAGCTTAGAGGCCGGGGAGCTGTTTTTT

d_gene: TRBD2
len: 17
j_gene: TRBJ2-3
v_gene: TRBV27
abundance: .
CDR3aa: CASRGGNLAGRSDTQYF
CDR3nt: TGTGCCAGCAGGGGGGGGAATCTAGCGGGCCGCTCAGATACGCAGTATTTT

d_gene: TRBD2
len: 14
j_gene: TRBJ2-1
v_gene: TRBV6-1
abundance: .
CDR3aa: CASSITGTKNEQFF
CDR3nt: TGTGCCAGCAGTATTACCGGGACTAAAAACGAGCAGTTCTTC

d_gene: TRBD1
len: 14
j_gene: TRBJ2-5
v_gene: TRBV4-1
abundance: .
CDR3aa: CASSPGQGEETQYF
CDR3nt: TGCGCCAGCAGCCCGGGACAGGGGGAGGAGACCCAGTACTTC

d_gene: .
len: 17
j_gene: TRBJ1-4
v_gene: TRBV28
abundance: .
CDR3aa: CASSPSGRAPTNEKLFF
CDR3nt: TGTGCCAGCAGCCCTTCTGGGAGGGCCCCAACTAATGAAAAACTGTTTTTT

d_gene: .
len: 16
j_gene: TRBJ2-5
v_gene: TRBV21-1
abundance: .
CDR3aa: CASSKGGRGHKETQYF
CDR3nt: TGTGCCAGCAGCAAAGGGGGCAGGGGCCACAAAGAGACCCAGTACTTC

d_gene: .
len: 16
j_gene: TRBJ2-6
v_gene: TRBV11-1
abundance: .
CDR3aa: CASSLALGAGANVLTF
CDR3nt: TGTGCCAGCAGCTTAGCCTTAGGGGCTGGGGCCAACGTCCTGACTTTC

d_gene: TRBD2
len: 15
j_gene: TRBJ2-7
v_gene: TRBV4-2
abundance: .
CDR3aa: CASSRGLAELREQYF
CDR3nt: TGTGCCAGCAGCCGGGGACTAGCGGAGCTCCGGGAGCAGTACTTC

d_gene: TRBD2
len: 15
j_gene: TRBJ2-2
v_gene: TRBV15
abundance: .
CDR3aa: CATSRDLADTGELFF
CDR3nt: TGTGCCACCAGCAGAGATCTAGCGGACACCGGGGAGCTGTTTTTT